A selection of T cell receptor beta chains follows, all from one sample in a study of blood T cell repertoires in COVID-19. This table comes from immunoSEQ multiplex PCR, and its TCRdb copy is limited to in-frame clones, with some not included. The sample carries under 250,000 clones, approximately 87% recorded once. The sequenced sample consisted of peripheral blood. These receptors all stem from a man in his sixties with acute or convalescent COVID-19. The CDR3 runs from the conserved cysteine through the conserved F or W. A D gene is named only where the DNA matches it firmly. Expanded clones get a size class; other rows say once, few or many, or leave the size out.

size: .
V: TRBV28
length: 14
J: TRBJ1-4
D: .
DNA: TGTGCCAGCAGTTTTAGCGGGGGCCGGGAAAAACTGTTTTTT
CDR3: CASSFSGGREKLFF

size: .
V: TRBV25-1
length: 14
J: TRBJ1-2
D: TRBD1
DNA: TGTGCCAGCAGTCCCCGGACAGGGAGGAGTGGCTACACCTTC
CDR3: CASSPRTGRSGYTF

size: .
V: TRBV28
length: 14
J: TRBJ2-7
D: .
DNA: TGTGCCAGCAGGGGTCAAATAGCTCCCTACGAGCAGTACTTC
CDR3: CASRGQIAPYEQYF

size: .
V: TRBV9
length: 14
J: TRBJ1-2
D: .
DNA: TGTGCCAGCAGCACCCAGTCAGGGGTTGACGGCTACACCTTC
CDR3: CASSTQSGVDGYTF

size: .
V: TRBV24-1
length: 15
J: TRBJ2-5
D: .
DNA: TGTGCCACCAGTGATGCGATGCCCGGCGGGGAGACCCAGTACTTC
CDR3: CATSDAMPGGETQYF

size: .
V: TRBV7-2
length: 13
J: TRBJ1-2
D: .
DNA: TGTGCCAGCAGCCAGGGACAAAACTATGGCTACACCTTC
CDR3: CASSQGQNYGYTF

size: .
V: TRBV18
length: 16
J: TRBJ2-1
D: TRBD1
DNA: TGTGCCAGCTCATCCGACCAGGGGGCTACGGGGGTTGAGCAGTTCTTC
CDR3: CASSSDQGATGVEQFF

size: .
V: TRBV15
length: 12
J: TRBJ1-4
D: .
DNA: TGTGCCACCAGCAGAGTAGATGAAAAACTGTTTTTT
CDR3: CATSRVDEKLFF

size: .
V: TRBV7-2
length: 15
J: TRBJ2-3
D: .
DNA: TGTGCCAGCAGCTTTCGCGGGCTAAGCACAGATACGCAGTATTTT
CDR3: CASSFRGLSTDTQYF

size: .
V: TRBV6-5
length: 15
J: TRBJ2-7
D: TRBD1
DNA: TGTGCCAGCAGTCTACAGGGGGCAAGCTCCTACGAGCAGTACTTC
CDR3: CASSLQGASSYEQYF

size: .
V: TRBV6-1
length: 12
J: TRBJ2-7
D: .
DNA: TGTGCCAGCAGTGATTACTCCTACGAGCAGTACTTC
CDR3: CASSDYSYEQYF

size: .
V: TRBV6-5
length: 14
J: TRBJ1-1
D: .
DNA: TGTGCCAGCAGTTACTCCTACCGGGGGACTGAAGCTTTCTTT
CDR3: CASSYSYRGTEAFF

size: .
V: TRBV30
length: 14
J: TRBJ1-3
D: .
DNA: TGTGCCTGGAGTGAGACTCTCGCGGGAAACACCATATATTTT
CDR3: CAWSETLAGNTIYF

size: .
V: TRBV19
length: 15
J: TRBJ1-1
D: .
DNA: TGTGCCAGTAGTATGATTTTCAGGGGTAGCACTGAAGCTTTCTTT
CDR3: CASSMIFRGSTEAFF

size: .
V: TRBV12-3/TRBV12-4
length: 13
J: TRBJ1-1
D: TRBD1
DNA: TGTGCCAGCAGCCCGGGACAGGGGACTGAAGCTTTCTTT
CDR3: CASSPGQGTEAFF

size: once
V: TRBV28
length: 16
J: TRBJ1-4
D: .
DNA: TGTGCCAGCAGCAAGAATGGTGCGTGGACTAATGAAAAACTGTTTTTT
CDR3: CASSKNGAWTNEKLFF

size: .
V: TRBV7-9
length: 18
J: TRBJ2-4
D: TRBD2
DNA: TGTGCCAGCAGCTTAGCGGGACTAGCAGATTTAGCCAAAAACATTCAGTACTTC
CDR3: CASSLAGLADLAKNIQYF

size: .
V: TRBV18
length: 14
J: TRBJ1-6
D: .
DNA: TGTGCCAGCTCACAAGGGGGGGATAATTCACCCCTCCACTTT
CDR3: CASSQGGDNSPLHF

size: .
V: TRBV2
length: 16
J: TRBJ1-5
D: .
DNA: TGTGCCAGCACCTACGAGGACACCTATAGCAATCAGCCCCAGCATTTT
CDR3: CASTYEDTYSNQPQHF

size: .
V: TRBV5-1
length: 13
J: TRBJ2-7
D: .
DNA: TGCGCCAGCAGCTTGGAATACAGGGCTTGGCAGTACTTC
CDR3: CASSLEYRAWQYF

size: .
V: TRBV12-5
length: 16
J: TRBJ1-6
D: .
DNA: TGTGCTAGTGGACCAGTGCTGGGCAGGGTTAATTCACCCCTCCACTTT
CDR3: CASGPVLGRVNSPLHF

size: .
V: TRBV4-3
length: 13
J: TRBJ2-1
D: TRBD1
DNA: TGCGCCAGCAGCCAAGATATGACAGGGTCGAAGTTCTTC
CDR3: CASSQDMTGSKFF

size: .
V: TRBV3-1/TRBV3-2
length: 16
J: TRBJ2-1
D: TRBD2
DNA: TGTGCCAGCAGCCAAGATCGGGGGGTTTGCTACAATGAGCAGTTCTTC
CDR3: CASSQDRGVCYNEQFF

size: .
V: TRBV28
length: 13
J: TRBJ1-2
D: .
DNA: TGTGCCATACCCGCCCCAGGCCGCTATGGCTACACCTTC
CDR3: CAIPAPGRYGYTF

size: many
V: TRBV6-4
length: 15
J: TRBJ2-1
D: .
DNA: TGTGCCAGCAGCTTGACATCCAGCTCCTACAATGAGCAGTTCTTC
CDR3: CASSLTSSSYNEQFF

size: .
V: TRBV4-2
length: 17
J: TRBJ2-7
D: TRBD2
DNA: TGTGCCAGCAGCCAAGAGTTCACTAGCGGTAGTGTTTACGAGCAGTACTTC
CDR3: CASSQEFTSGSVYEQYF

size: .
V: TRBV4-3
length: 15
J: TRBJ2-3
D: .
DNA: TGCGCCAGCAGCCGGCAGACCGGGAGCACAGATACGCAGTATTTT
CDR3: CASSRQTGSTDTQYF

size: few
V: TRBV19
length: 15
J: TRBJ2-7
D: TRBD2
DNA: TGTGCCAGTAGTCCAACTAGCGCGCTTAGCTACGAGCAGTACTTC
CDR3: CASSPTSALSYEQYF

size: .
V: TRBV7-3
length: 15
J: TRBJ2-5
D: TRBD1
DNA: TGTGCCAGCAGCCTCGGGACAGGGTATACGGAGACCCAGTACTTC
CDR3: CASSLGTGYTETQYF

size: .
V: TRBV5-1
length: 16
J: TRBJ2-5
D: TRBD1
DNA: TGCGCCAGCGAACGACAAGGGTCGAGGGGGCCGGAGACCCAGTACTTC
CDR3: CASERQGSRGPETQYF

size: .
V: TRBV4-3
length: 17
J: TRBJ1-5
D: .
DNA: TGCGCCAGCAGCCAAGATCCTGGGCCCTCGGGCAATCAGCCCCAGCATTTT
CDR3: CASSQDPGPSGNQPQHF

size: .
V: TRBV7-8
length: 16
J: TRBJ1-5
D: TRBD1
DNA: TGTGCCAGCAGCTCGCCGACAGGGGGCCCAAATCAGCCCCAGCATTTT
CDR3: CASSSPTGGPNQPQHF

size: .
V: TRBV5-8
length: 15
J: TRBJ1-5
D: TRBD1
DNA: TGTGCCAGCAGCGGGCACCGGGACAGGGGTGGGCCCCAGCATTTT
CDR3: CASSGHRDRGGPQHF

size: .
V: TRBV11-3
length: 11
J: TRBJ2-7
D: TRBD1
DNA: TGTGCCAGCAGCCCTGACAGGGTGCAGTACTTC
CDR3: CASSPDRVQYF

size: once
V: TRBV7-2
length: 16
J: TRBJ2-2
D: TRBD2
DNA: TGTGCCAGCAGCTTTCCGAGCGGGACGAACACCGGGGAGCTGTTTTTT
CDR3: CASSFPSGTNTGELFF

size: .
V: TRBV7-2
length: 14
J: TRBJ2-7
D: TRBD1
DNA: TGTGCCAGCAGCTTGAACAGGGGTTCCTACGAGCAGTACTTC
CDR3: CASSLNRGSYEQYF

size: .
V: TRBV5-8
length: 19
J: TRBJ2-1
D: .
DNA: TGTGCCAGCAGCTTATGGAGTGGAGGGGAACTACTTTATTCTTATGAGCAGTTCTTC
CDR3: CASSLWSGGELLYSYEQFF

size: .
V: TRBV19
length: 20
J: TRBJ2-3
D: TRBD2
DNA: TGTGCCAGTAGTATAGTGGGACTAGCGGGAGAGTGGGTAAGCACAGATACGCAGTATTTT
CDR3: CASSIVGLAGEWVSTDTQYF

size: .
V: TRBV7-3
length: 15
J: TRBJ2-5
D: TRBD2
DNA: TGTGCCAGCAGCTTAGGAGCGGGAGGATTAGAGACCCAGTACTTC
CDR3: CASSLGAGGLETQYF

size: .
V: TRBV6-1
length: 15
J: TRBJ1-2
D: TRBD1
DNA: TGTGCCAGCAGTGAAGCTGACGCAGGGGGCGGACAAGACACCTTC
CDR3: CASSEADAGGGQDTF

size: .
V: TRBV10-1
length: 12
J: TRBJ2-5
D: .
DNA: TGCGCCAGCAGTGAGGAGGGAGAGACCCAGTACTTC
CDR3: CASSEEGETQYF

size: .
V: TRBV9
length: 14
J: TRBJ2-3
D: .
DNA: TGTGCCAGCAGCACTCAGACTAGCACAGATACGCAGTATTTT
CDR3: CASSTQTSTDTQYF

size: .
V: TRBV7-2
length: 13
J: TRBJ2-7
D: .
DNA: TGTGCCAGCAGCTTACCAGAAGATTACGAGCAGTACTTC
CDR3: CASSLPEDYEQYF

size: once
V: TRBV9
length: 15
J: TRBJ1-4
D: .
DNA: TGTGCCAGCAGCGTTGACATTGCAACTAATGAAAAACTGTTTTTT
CDR3: CASSVDIATNEKLFF

size: few
V: TRBV7-9
length: 15
J: TRBJ1-6
D: .
DNA: TGTGCCAGTCGGCAACCTTCGGAGTATAATTCACCCCTCCACTTT
CDR3: CASRQPSEYNSPLHF